This TCR beta chain was retrieved from a study of lymphopenia after photon versus proton radiotherapy. Study-level findings and limits: Post-nadir TCR diversity decline inversely tracked overall survival among those who died. Relative stability marked proton patients; photon patients lost diversity and naive cells. Post-nadir diversity loss with photons came from oligoclonal expansion, particularly CD8+ Temra cells. Better survival with proton therapy was suggested as possible, not demonstrated.

The table came from immunoSEQ multiplex PCR; TCRdb's copy has only in-frame clones and leaves some out. The sample lists about 20,000 clones, about nine tenths occurring once. This clone was picked up a small number of times. Its cognate antigen is unknown. The CDR3 sequence is 15 residues long. The germline V gene encodes CDR1 MNHEY and CDR2 SMNVEV (reference sequence). V trimming: 6 bases; J trimming: 7 bases; junction bases outside the gene matches: 7. The receptor was isolated from a man between 65 and 80 years old with pancreatic cancer. This rearrangement joins TRBV27 to TRBJ1-6, with 9 bases lining up with TRBD1. Sequenced here: peripheral blood, sampled from a patient treated with proton-based radiotherapy. Here the CDR3 DNA reads TGTGCCAGCAGATACAGGGGGCAGAGGAATTCACCCCTCCACTTT. This sequence encodes CASRYRGQRNSPLHF.